Below, 10 T cell receptor beta chains from the same sample are listed, as sequenced in a study of blood T cell repertoires in COVID-19. TCRdb's copy holds only in-frame clones and misses some; the assay was immunoSEQ multiplex PCR. The table has 200,000 to 300,000 clones, roughly 86% seen once. Sequencing input: peripheral blood. These receptors were taken from a woman aged 25 to 45 who had recovered from COVID-19.

V gene TRBV5-4 combines with J gene TRBJ2-2, with 7 bases matching TRBD2. The CDR3 runs 12 residues. Germline-derived CDR1 and CDR2 are SGHNT and YYREEE (reference sequence). The trim removed 6 bases at V and 11 bases at J, leaving 7 bases unmatched. DNA for the CDR3: TGTGCCAGCAACCCCCCGGGGGGAGAGCTGTTTTTT. It is translated as CASNPPGGELFF.

The J gene is TRBJ2-2, the V gene TRBV19; maybe TRBD1 (6 bases). Germline V gene sequence: CDR1 LNHDA, CDR2 SQIVND (reference sequence). The CDR3 has 16 amino acids. Trimming pared 3 bases from V and 0 bases from J, leaving 11 bases between. The CDR3 coding sequence is TGTGCCAGTAGTATTCTAGGACAGACGAACACCGGGGAGCTGTTTTTT. Amino acid sequence: CASSILGQTNTGELFF.

A single count supports this clone. The chain recombines TRBV5-1 with TRBJ1-2; perhaps TRBD1 as D (6 bases). Trimming shortened V by 0 bases and J by 7 bases, and 13 bases separated the two germline ends. This CDR3 contains 14 residues. Germline CDR1 and CDR2: SGHRS and YFSETQ. In DNA, the CDR3 is TGCGCCAGCAGCTTGGACAGGGAATCGTTTGGCTACACCTTC. It codes for CASSLDRESFGYTF.

V gene TRBV7-2 combines with J gene TRBJ2-1; D not certain. Between the trimmed V and J ends, which lost 8 bases and 8 bases, there was a span of 10 bases. The CDR3 is made up of 11 amino acids. Germline lookup yields CDR1 SGHTA and CDR2 FQGNSA. CDR3 in DNA: TGTGCCAGCCCCCCACGGGATGAGCAGTTCTTC. Translated: CASPPRDEQFF.

This sequence joins TRBV19 and TRBJ2-6; 9 bases are shared with TRBD1. CDR3 length: 17 amino acids. Germline lookup yields CDR1 LNHDA and CDR2 SQIVND (reference sequence). V shed 5 bases and J 0 bases; nucleotides not matched to a gene: 5. CDR3: CASSRGQGPSGANVLTF. The CDR3 bases are TGTGCCAGTAGTCGGGGACAGGGACCCTCTGGGGCCAACGTCCTGACTTTC.

V gene TRBV5-1 combines with J gene TRBJ1-2, with D maybe TRBD1 (5 bases). This CDR3 has 15 residues. In germline, CDR1 is SGHRS, CDR2 YFSETQ. V was pared by 3 bases and J by 6 bases, with 18 bases between. The CDR3 is CASSSLGGGEDGYTF. In nucleotides, the CDR3 is TGCGCCAGCAGCTCCCTGGGAGGAGGGGAAGATGGCTACACCTTC.

This sequence joins TRBV18 and TRBJ2-1; possible D gene TRBD2, 6 bases. V dropped 6 bases and J dropped 8 bases, with 11 bases sitting between them. CDR3 size: 12 residues. CDR1 and CDR2 (germline): KGHSH, LQKENI. CDR3 protein: CASSPGGDEQFF. In nucleotides, the CDR3 is TGTGCCAGCTCCCCGGGCGGGGATGAGCAGTTCTTC.

This clone has more than one count but fewer than ten. This chain uses TRBV4-1 with TRBJ1-6; D is unclear. Germline CDR1 is MGHRA and CDR2 is YSYEKL. The CDR3 is 16 amino acids. The V end lost 0 bases, the J end lost 2 bases, and 8 bases lay between the germline ends. CDR3 in amino acids: CASSQENLPYNSPLHF. The DNA for the CDR3 is TGCGCCAGCAGCCAAGAAAATCTACCCTATAATTCACCCCTCCACTTT.

This chain joins TRBV10-3 and TRBJ2-3; possibly TRBD2 for D (6 bases). CDR1 is ENHRY, CDR2 SYGVKD, per germline. This CDR3 has 18 amino acids. The germline V and J ends were trimmed by 0 bases and 2 bases, with 18 bases remaining between them. CDR3 DNA sequence: TGTGCCATCAGTGAGTCCCGAATTAGCGGAACTCACACAGATACGCAGTATTTT. The encoded protein is CAISESRISGTHTDTQYF.

The J gene is TRBJ1-6, the V gene TRBV19; 7 nucleotides match TRBD1. V lost 7 bases to trimming and J lost 4 bases; unmatched junction nucleotides: 4. CDR1 and CDR2 (germline): LNHDA, SQIVND (reference sequence). The CDR3 sequence is 14 residues long. In nucleotides, the CDR3 is TGTGCCAGTACCTCGACAGGGTATAATTCACCCCTCCACTTT. Protein sequence: CASTSTGYNSPLHF.